These 22 T cell receptor beta chains came from one sample sequenced in a study of siplizumab effects on memory and regulatory T cells. Clones were read by immunoSEQ multiplex PCR, and TCRdb kept only the in-frame ones, dropping some. The sample lists over 100,000 clones; about 93% were seen once. The sequenced material came from Tregs sorted from blood. Every receptor here comes from a human donor in good health.

The V gene is TRBV10-3, the J gene TRBJ1-1, with 9 positions matching TRBD1. Germline V gene sequence: CDR1 ENHRY, CDR2 SYGVKD. The CDR3 consists of 13 residues. Losses at the gene ends were 11 bases for V and 5 bases for J; bases not matched to a gene: 9. CDR3 loop: CAATQGARTEAFF. In nucleotides, the CDR3 is TGTGCCGCAACACAGGGGGCAAGGACTGAAGCTTTCTTT.

CDR3 residues: CATSRESDEQYF. The CDR3 DNA reads as TGTGCCACCAGCAGAGAATCAGACGAGCAGTACTTC. The rearrangement uses TRBV15 and TRBJ2-7; D ambiguous. CDR1 and CDR2 (germline): LNHNV, YYDKDF (reference sequence). CDR3 length: 12 residues. V shed 0 bases and J shed 5 bases, with 5 bases lying between them. Filled out from reference TRBV15 and TRBJ2-7, the complete variable domain reads DAMVIQNPRYQVTQFGKPVTLSCSQTLNHNVMYWYQQKSSQAPKLLFHYYDKDFNNEADTPDNFQSRRPNTSFCFLDIRSPGLGDTAMYLCATSRESDEQYFGPGTRLTVT.

The chain couples TRBV7-9 to TRBJ2-1; TRBD2 aligns across 14 bases. This CDR3 has 16 residues. V trimming: 5 bases; J trimming: 6 bases; junction bases outside the gene matches: 6. Germline V gives CDR1 SEHNR, CDR2 FQNEAQ (reference sequence). CDR3 DNA: TGTGCCAGCAGCCCCAGACTAGCGGGAGGGCCCAATGAGCAGTTCTTC. Encoded protein: CASSPRLAGGPNEQFF.

V is TRBV7-9 and J is TRBJ1-2, with D possibly being TRBD1 (6 bases). CDR1 is SEHNR, CDR2 FQNEAQ, per germline (reference sequence). There are 12 residues in the CDR3. V was pared by 3 bases and J by 14 bases, with 16 bases between. For the CDR3, the DNA is TGTGCCAGCAGCTTTTATCAGGGGTCGGGGACCTTC. Protein sequence: CASSFYQGSGTF.

The J gene is TRBJ2-7, the V gene TRBV19; TRBD2 aligns across 7 bases. Germline V gene data show CDR1 as LNHDA and CDR2 as SQIVND (reference sequence). V was pared by 2 bases and J by 6 bases, with 7 bases of the junction left unmatched. The CDR3 runs to 14 residues. DNA of the CDR3: TGTGCCAGTAGTATACGAGGACTAGGGCTCGAGCAGTACTTC. This codes for CASSIRGLGLEQYF.

J is TRBJ2-1 and V is TRBV7-9; 9 nucleotides align to TRBD2. The V and J ends lost 1 base and 0 bases, in that order; junction bases with no gene match: 7. The CDR3 is 18 amino acids. Germline-derived CDR1 and CDR2 are SEHNR and FQNEAQ (reference sequence). The CDR3 loop reads CASSLGLAGWSSYNEQFF. DNA for the CDR3: TGTGCCAGCAGCTTAGGTCTAGCGGGGTGGAGCTCCTACAATGAGCAGTTCTTC.

The chain carries TRBV5-1 and TRBJ2-5, with 9 bases aligning to TRBD1. The germline CDR1 and CDR2 sequences are SGHRS and YFSETQ. J gave up 4 bases and V 0 bases, and 4 bases lay outside the gene matches. The CDR3 totals 15 residues. Here the CDR3 reads CASSLDGQGRETQYF. The CDR3 DNA follows: TGCGCCAGCAGCTTGGACGGACAGGGGCGAGAGACCCAGTACTTC.

The chain has TRBV5-1 and TRBJ2-1; 11 bases are shared with TRBD1. Unmatched junction bases numbered 4, after V lost 2 bases and J lost 3 bases. Germline lookup yields CDR1 SGHRS and CDR2 YFSETQ. This CDR3 has 16 residues. In DNA form, the CDR3 reads TGCGCCAGCAGCTTCCCCGGGACAGGGGGCTACAATGAGCAGTTCTTC. Its translation: CASSFPGTGGYNEQFF.

The gene calls are TRBV7-3 and TRBJ2-1; D tentatively fits TRBD1 or TRBD2 (5 bases each). CDR3 length: 13 residues. CDR1 is SGHTA and CDR2 is FQGTGA in the germline V gene. The V end lost 0 bases, the J end lost 16 bases, and 16 bases lay between the germline ends. CDR3: CASSLTLAGYLFF. For the CDR3, the DNA is TGTGCCAGCAGCTTAACCCTAGCAGGGTATTTATTCTTC. Complete variable domain (other parts from reference TRBV7-3 and TRBJ2-1): GAGVSQTPSNKVTEKGKYVELRCDPISGHTALYWYRQSLGQGPEFLIYFQGTGAADDSGLPNDRFFAVRPEGSVSTLKIQRTERGDSAVYLCASSLTLAGYLFFGPGTRLTVL.

The rearrangement joins TRBV7-9 to TRBJ2-3; 9 bases fit TRBD2. Per germline, CDR1 SEHNR and CDR2 FQNEAQ (reference sequence). The CDR3 has 15 amino acids. The junction had 5 bases not matched to a gene; V was cut back by 3 bases and J by 4 bases. CDR3 nucleotide sequence: TGTGCCAGCAGCTTTGGAGGCGGGAGGGCAGATACGCAGTATTTT. Translating gives CASSFGGGRADTQYF.

The V and J genes are TRBV5-5 and TRBJ1-2, with D hard to call. CDR3 size: 13 residues. Germline V gives CDR1 SGHKS, CDR2 YYEKEE (reference sequence). Trimming took off 2 bases at V and 7 bases at J, with 12 bases between the two ends. The CDR3 is CASSFSPGIGYTF. CDR3 nucleotides: TGTGCCAGCAGCTTTTCGCCGGGTATTGGCTACACCTTC.

The chain joins TRBV5-4 to TRBJ2-7; 7 nucleotides match TRBD1. This CDR3 has 14 amino acids. Looked up from germline, CDR1 is SGHNT and CDR2 is YYREEE (reference sequence). V shed 3 bases, J shed 2 bases, and the junction held 5 bases outside the gene matches. The CDR3 is CASSSRQGAYEQYF. The DNA for the CDR3 is TGTGCCAGCAGCTCCCGACAGGGAGCCTACGAGCAGTACTTC.

The chain has TRBV7-8 and TRBJ1-6, with TRBD1 matching 7 bases. Germline CDR1 is SGHVS and CDR2 is FQNEAQ. Trimming took 10 bases from V and 1 from J; bases not matched to a gene: 4. This CDR3 contains 14 residues. The chain's CDR3 is CATRGKSYNSPLHF. The CDR3 nucleotides are TGTGCCACCAGGGGGAAATCCTATAATTCACCCCTCCACTTT.

This clone was found a few times. The V gene is TRBV6-6, the J gene TRBJ1-2, with D hard to call. Trimming removed 8 bases from V and 8 bases from J, with 6 bases in between. The CDR3 extends over 9 amino acids. Germline V gene sequence: CDR1 MNHNY, CDR2 SVGAGI (reference sequence). The DNA of the CDR3 is TGTGCCAGCGGCAGAGGCTACACCTTC. It is translated as CASGRGYTF.

V and J are TRBV29-1 and TRBJ2-7, with a tentative D call TRBD2 (5 bases). This CDR3 contains 11 residues. V lost 4 bases and J 7 bases, leaving 11 bases between the germline ends. Per the germline V gene, CDR1 is SQVTM and CDR2 is ANQGSEA. The CDR3 reads CSVGSSGEQYF. CDR3 DNA sequence: TGCAGCGTTGGCTCGTCGGGGGAGCAGTACTTC.

In DNA form, the CDR3 reads TGTGCCAGCAGCCAAGTGGCCAGACCTAACTATGGCTACACCTTC. This translates into CASSQVARPNYGYTF. The V call is TRBV4-2, the J call TRBJ1-2; D not certain. This CDR3 has 15 residues. Per the germline V gene, CDR1 is LGHNA and CDR2 is YNFKEQ. The V and J ends lost 1 base and 0 bases respectively, with 9 bases between them.

The rearrangement uses TRBV18 and TRBJ2-3, with 8 bases that match TRBD1. After removal of 4 bases from V and 1 base from J, the junction contained 7 bases not matched to a gene. CDR1 and CDR2 (germline): KGHSH, LQKENI. This CDR3 region has 16 residues. CDR3 DNA sequence: TGTGCCAGCTCACAGGGACAGGCCAGGGGCACAGATACGCAGTATTTT. It yields the protein CASSQGQARGTDTQYF.

This sequence joins TRBV11-3 and TRBJ2-1, with D unclear. CDR3 length equals 11 residues. CDR1 is SGHNT and CDR2 is YENEEA in the germline V gene. Trimming shortened V by 5 bases and J by 7 bases, and 6 bases separated the two germline ends. The CDR3 region has the DNA TGTGCCAGCAGCCCCACGAATGAGCAGTTCTTC. It encodes CASSPTNEQFF.

The rearrangement links TRBV6-4 to TRBJ1-2; 10 bases are a match to TRBD1. Per the germline V gene, CDR1 is MRHNA and CDR2 is SNTAGT. Trimming took 6 bases from V and 8 from J; bases not matched to a gene: 9. The CDR3 contains 14 residues. The CDR3 region has the DNA TGTGCCAGCAGAGCCGGGACAGGGGCAACCGGCTACACCTTC. Its protein product is CASRAGTGATGYTF.

This chain joins TRBV11-2 and TRBJ1-2, with D unclear. CDR3 length equals 15 residues. Trimming shortened V by 5 bases and J by 1 base, and 14 bases separated the two germline ends. Looked up from germline, CDR1 is SGHAT and CDR2 is FQNNGV. The chain's CDR3 is CASSPGGLVNYGYTF. The CDR3 DNA follows: TGTGCCAGCAGCCCAGGCGGTCTGGTTAACTATGGCTACACCTTC.

The chain has TRBV6-5 and TRBJ2-1; D is perhaps TRBD1 (6 bases). Germline V gene sequence: CDR1 MNHEY, CDR2 SVGAGI. The CDR3 has 16 amino acids. V lost 2 bases and J lost 6, with 17 bases in between. The CDR3 region is CASSYQGRGLGNEQFF. The CDR3 nucleotides read TGTGCCAGCAGTTACCAGGGCAGGGGTTTAGGCAATGAGCAGTTCTTC.

The chain employs TRBV5-1 and TRBJ2-4, with 8 bases that match TRBD1. The germline CDR1 and CDR2 sequences are SGHRS and YFSETQ. This CDR3 comprises 15 residues. V shed 4 bases, J shed 9 bases, and the junction held 12 bases outside the gene matches. CDR3 bases: TGCGCCAGCAGCGGGGTTAGCAGGGGGCAGCGCATTCAGTACTTC. Translating gives CASSGVSRGQRIQYF.